This entry describes one TCR beta chain. The antigen is not known. This sample stems from a study of shared clonotypes between healthy human individuals. Repertoires were generated with immunoSEQ multiplex PCR, while TCRdb's copy carries only in-frame clones and drops some. The repertoire holds about 2.1 million clones, about 94% seen once, with about 1.7% in the top ten. J gave up 5 bases and V 4 bases, and 6 bases lay outside the gene matches. CDR1 SGDLS and CDR2 YYNGEE come from the germline V gene. This CDR3 region has 16 residues. Terminally differentiated effector memory CD45RA+ cells were excluded from the naive CD8 cells, which were CD45RO-negative and positively selected for CCR7. Participating donors were healthy, HIV-negative adults free of recent acute infections or vaccinations. Whole-study results and caveats: The low donor count limited represented genetic and exposure-history diversity. The generation probabilities recorded for non-shared clonotypes fell below those of clonotypes shared by all four donors.

This TCR derives from a man aged 18 to 35 in good health. Some clones in this sample may be carry-over from other donors' samples. This sequence joins TRBV9 and TRBJ2-5; TRBD2 agrees at 15 bases. Sequenced sample: naive CD8+ T cells from PBMCs. The CDR3 here is CASSPGLAGGDETQYF. CDR3 nucleotides: TGTGCCAGCAGCCCTGGACTAGCGGGAGGGGACGAGACCCAGTACTTC.